This T cell receptor (beta chain) derives from a study of response to subunit inactivated influenza vaccine (dated by TCRdb to 2016 to 2018). Some background on the complete study: Deep quantitative profiling of the T cell receptor repertoire was used in the study to follow responses to a trivalent subunit inactivated influenza vaccine. What the authors observed across the whole study: The authors proposed that each seasonal influenza vaccination may bring in only a limited number of new T cells.

The method was RT-PCR. These reads were obtained on an Illumina HiSeq 2500. TCRdb ran its own pipeline on the public reads, namely fastp trimming at Q25 and MiXCR clone calling, and kept in-frame beta chains. Duplicate CDR3 protein sequences are folded into a single record with the most common DNA and genes. The sample table lists approximately 500,000 distinct CDR3 sequences, under 30% of them with a count of one. The biggest ten clones account for around 2.8% of the sample. At least ten counts were recorded for this clonotype. No antigen is known for it. Per-base quality was not reported, and no clone a single base away is much larger than it. From the germline V gene (reference sequence), CDR1 is DFQATT and CDR2 is SNEGSKA. V lost 2 bases and J lost 6 bases, and the count of bases not matched to a germline gene is 3. Measured from the cysteine to the phenylalanine, the CDR3 is 15 residues long. CDR3 DNA is the only sequence kept; it has 45 bases, read in frame from the first base.

This same sample was also taken into another study, of T cells expressing NK-cell markers. Drawing on the second study: The TCR beta cDNA libraries were made using 5'RACE template switching, a step that added both a universal primer site and unique molecular identifiers. Under 10 donors provided sorted CD3+CD56+NKG2C+, CD3+CD56+NKG2C- and CD3+CD56-NKG2C+ T-cell subsets, whose TCR beta-chain repertoires were profiled. Seven of the eight sequenced donors were HCMV-seropositive and one was HCMV-seronegative. In several experiments an anti-gammadeltaTCR antibody was added to restrict sorting to alphabetaTCR-expressing T cells. In a handful of donors, the dominant CD3+CD56+NKG2C+ clonotypes ranked among the top 10 CD8+ clonotypes, making up about 1.0-7.5% of CD8+ T cells. Those dominant clonotypes were again the most abundant among CD3+CD56-NKG2C+ cells in a handful of donors, at roughly 25-60.1%. Whether the expanded NKG2C-expressing T cell clones were specific for HCMV antigens was left unclear. The study sequenced eight donors, all healthy volunteers chosen at random: three men and five women. HCMV-specific IgG was detected in serum with a commercial ELISA kit to determine HCMV serostatus. Peripheral blood mononuclear cells were isolated from blood by Ficoll density gradient centrifugation. CD4+ and CD8+ T cells were isolated from PBMC by magnetic immunoseparation with Miltenyi isolation kits. cDNA synthesis was primed from the TCR beta constant segment and was followed by two successive PCR amplification steps. Libraries were sequenced as 2 x 150 bp reads on Illumina HiSeq 2000/2500, MiSeq or NextSeq. MIGEC handled demultiplexing of the reads and grouping by UMI, while MiTCR was used to assemble and quantify clonotypes. To exclude erroneous sequences, only TCR cDNA sequences supported by at least two reads were retained. The tcR package was used for downstream repertoire analysis, and clonotypes were matched across fractions by CDR3 nucleotide sequence plus V segment. VDJmatch was used to annotate antigen specificity against VDJdb, with one amino acid substitution allowed in CDR3.

The V and J genes are TRBV20-1 and TRBJ2-1, and 14 junctional nucleotides match TRBD2. The sample in question was CD4+ T cells sorted from PBMCs, obtained about 13 days after vaccination. This TCR derives from a man in his forties or fifties who received an inactivated influenza vaccine. Donor details come from another sample of the same person, matched by shared clones. The CDR3 here reads CSARPGTSGSNEQFF. In nucleotides, the sequence is TGCAGTGCTAGACCCGGGACTAGCGGGAGCAATGAGCAGTTCTTC.